This T cell receptor beta chain was identified in a study of blood T cells in healthy people across ages. The V end lost 0 bases, the J end lost 2 bases, and 13 bases lay between the germline ends. CDR1 and CDR2 from the germline V gene are SGHRS and YFSETQ. The CDR3 sequence is 16 residues long. This clonotype has a handful of counts. It was with a sample-barcoded 5' primer and a J-beta primer mix that a second PCR of about 7 to 12 cycles was run. TCRdb redid the calling of the 5' RACE reads with MiXCR, one entry per CDR3 protein. The sample lists more than 650,000 distinct CDR3 sequences; roughly 20% were seen once.

The rearrangement uses TRBV5-1 and TRBJ2-3; D ambiguous. The receptor's source is a man between 70 and 80 years old in good health. Input material: blood. CDR3 DNA sequence: TGCGCCAGCAGCTTGGCCCGCTTTGGGGACACAGATACGCAGTATTTT. Translating it yields CASSLARFGDTDTQYF.